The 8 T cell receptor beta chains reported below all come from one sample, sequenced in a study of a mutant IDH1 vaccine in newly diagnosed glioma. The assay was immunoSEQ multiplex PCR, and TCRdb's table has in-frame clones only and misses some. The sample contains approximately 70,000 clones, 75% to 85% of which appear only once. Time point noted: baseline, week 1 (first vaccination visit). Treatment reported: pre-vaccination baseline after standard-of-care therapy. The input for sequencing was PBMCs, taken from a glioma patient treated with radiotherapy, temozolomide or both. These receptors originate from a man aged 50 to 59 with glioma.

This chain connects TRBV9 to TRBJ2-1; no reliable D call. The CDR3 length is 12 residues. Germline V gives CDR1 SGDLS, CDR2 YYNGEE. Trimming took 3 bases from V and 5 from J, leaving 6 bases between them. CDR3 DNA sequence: TGTGCCAGCAGCGGCCGGAACAATGAGCAGTTCTTC. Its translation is CASSGRNNEQFF. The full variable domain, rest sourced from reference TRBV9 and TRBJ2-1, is DSGVTQTPKHLITATGQRVTLRCSPRSGDLSVYWYQQSLDQGLQFLIQYYNGEERAKGNILERFSAQQFPDLHSELNLSSLELGDSALYFCASSGRNNEQFFGPGTRLTVL.

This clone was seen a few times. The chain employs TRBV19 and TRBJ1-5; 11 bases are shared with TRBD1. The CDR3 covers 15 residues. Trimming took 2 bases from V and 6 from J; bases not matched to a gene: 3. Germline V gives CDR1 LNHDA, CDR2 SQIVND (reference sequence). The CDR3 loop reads CASSIRDRGSQPQHF. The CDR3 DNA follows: TGTGCCAGTAGTATAAGGGACAGGGGGAGTCAGCCCCAGCATTTT.

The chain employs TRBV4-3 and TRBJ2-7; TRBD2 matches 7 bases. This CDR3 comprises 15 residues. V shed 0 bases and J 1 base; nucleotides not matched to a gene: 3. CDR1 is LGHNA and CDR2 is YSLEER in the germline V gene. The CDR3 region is CASSQDFGGSYEQYF. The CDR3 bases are TGCGCCAGCAGCCAAGATTTCGGGGGGTCCTACGAGCAGTACTTC.

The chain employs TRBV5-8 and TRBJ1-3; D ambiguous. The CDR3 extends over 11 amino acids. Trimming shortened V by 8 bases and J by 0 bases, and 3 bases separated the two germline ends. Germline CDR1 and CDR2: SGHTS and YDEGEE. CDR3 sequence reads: CASSSGNTIYF. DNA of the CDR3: TGTGCCAGTTCCTCTGGAAACACCATATATTTT.

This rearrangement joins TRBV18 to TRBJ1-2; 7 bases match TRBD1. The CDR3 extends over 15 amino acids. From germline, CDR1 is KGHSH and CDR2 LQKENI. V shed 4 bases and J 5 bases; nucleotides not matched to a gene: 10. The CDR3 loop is CASSQGQQLGYGYTF. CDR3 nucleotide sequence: TGTGCCAGCTCACAGGGACAGCAATTAGGGTATGGCTACACCTTC.

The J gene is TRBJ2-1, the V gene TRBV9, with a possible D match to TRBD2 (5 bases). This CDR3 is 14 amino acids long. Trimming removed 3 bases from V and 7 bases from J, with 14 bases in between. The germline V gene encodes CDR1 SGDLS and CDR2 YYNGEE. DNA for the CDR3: TGTGCCAGCAGCGAGGAACGGGGTGAGAATGAGCAGTTCTTC. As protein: CASSEERGENEQFF.

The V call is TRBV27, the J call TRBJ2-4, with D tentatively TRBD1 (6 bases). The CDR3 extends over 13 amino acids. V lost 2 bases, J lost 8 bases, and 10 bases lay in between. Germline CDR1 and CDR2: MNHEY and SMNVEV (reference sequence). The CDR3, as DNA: TGTGCCAGCAGTTTAGGGGGCGCGTACATTCAGTACTTC. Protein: CASSLGGAYIQYF.

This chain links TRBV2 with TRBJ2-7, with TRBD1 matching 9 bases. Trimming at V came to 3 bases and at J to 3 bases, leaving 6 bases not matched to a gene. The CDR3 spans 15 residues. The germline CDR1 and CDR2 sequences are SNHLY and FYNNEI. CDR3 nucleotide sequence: TGTGCCAGCAGTGACGCGACAGGGGGTGGCTACGAGCAGTACTTC. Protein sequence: CASSDATGGGYEQYF.